A selection of T cell receptor beta chains follows, all from one sample in a study of T-cell memory formation after mild COVID-19. From the 5' RACE reads, TCRdb called clonotypes with MiXCR, one entry per CDR3 protein. The sample has approximately 150,000 distinct CDR3 sequences, 13% to 15% seen once; the top ten hold roughly 15%. Sequencing was performed on PBMCs or a T cell subset sorted from them (not recorded which). The receptors originated from an adult woman who had mild COVID-19 (a few samples of this study predate the infection). Cell type and time point are not known. CDR3s include the opening cysteine and the closing phenylalanine or tryptophan. D genes are given only for firm matches. Not all rows give a size; the values are once, few, many and, for expanded clones, a class.

>TRBJ2-7|TRBV10-3|TRBD2|few
CAISEIASGYEQYF
TGTGCCATCAGTGAGATAGCTAGCGGGTACGAGCAGTACTTC
>TRBJ2-1|TRBV5-8|.|.
CASSFQGNVYNEQFF
TGTGCCAGCAGCTTCCAGGGCAACGTCTACAATGAGCAGTTCTTC
>TRBJ2-5|TRBV12-3/TRBV12-4|TRBD2|many
CASSFIPSGAQETQYF
TGTGCCAGCAGTTTCATCCCCAGCGGGGCCCAAGAGACCCAGTACTTC
>TRBJ1-5|TRBV5-1|.|.
CASSPGSMGVGQPQHF
TGCGCCAGCAGCCCTGGAAGCATGGGGGTCGGTCAGCCCCAGCATTTT
>TRBJ2-5|TRBV7-6|TRBD1|.
CASSLVAGGWETQYF
TGTGCCAGCAGCTTAGTGGCAGGGGGCTGGGAGACCCAGTACTTC
>TRBJ1-1|TRBV6-5|.|.
CASRTGRKAFF
TGTGCCAGCAGAACCGGACGGAAAGCTTTCTTT
>TRBJ1-2|TRBV24-1|.|.
CATSDQASNYGYTF
TGTGCCACCAGTGACCAGGCCTCTAACTATGGCTACACCTTC
>TRBJ1-4|TRBV29-1|.|few
CSVEKGDNEKLFF
TGCAGCGTTGAAAAAGGGGATAATGAAAAACTGTTTTTT
>TRBJ2-7|TRBV7-9|.|.
CASSPVWVGGASYEQYF
TGTGCCAGCAGCCCAGTTTGGGTGGGGGGCGCGTCCTACGAGCAGTACTTC
>TRBJ2-3|TRBV9|.|many
CASGRADTQYF
TGTGCCAGCGGCAGGGCTGATACGCAGTATTTT
>TRBJ2-1|TRBV9|.|few
CASSGGGAGVYNEQFF
TGTGCCAGCAGCGGAGGCGGGGCAGGGGTCTACAATGAGCAGTTCTTC
>TRBJ1-2|TRBV5-1|TRBD1|.
CASSRPGQGEENGYTF
TGCGCCAGCAGCCGTCCTGGACAGGGAGAAGAGAATGGCTACACCTTC
>TRBJ2-7|TRBV6-6|TRBD1|few
CASSRGGQELYEQYF
TGTGCCAGCAGTCGAGGGGGACAGGAACTTTACGAGCAGTACTTC
>TRBJ1-1|TRBV20-1|TRBD1|.
CSARGTGDTEAFF
TGCAGTGCTAGAGGGACAGGGGACACTGAAGCTTTCTTT
>TRBJ2-1|TRBV15|TRBD2|.
CATSRDKGTSAAYNEQFF
TGTGCCACCAGCAGAGATAAAGGGACTAGCGCAGCCTACAATGAGCAGTTCTTC
>TRBJ2-1|TRBV12-3/TRBV12-4|.|many
CASSFGATNEQFF
TGTGCCAGCAGTTTCGGAGCCACCAATGAGCAGTTCTTC
>TRBJ1-2|TRBV6-5|TRBD1|.
CASRQPDRVGGYTF
TGTGCCAGCAGACAACCGGACAGGGTTGGTGGCTACACCTTC
>TRBJ1-5|TRBV12-3/TRBV12-4|TRBD1|few
CASRRGQGRNQPQHF
TGTGCCAGCAGAAGGGGACAGGGAAGGAATCAGCCCCAGCATTTT
>TRBJ2-1|TRBV4-1|TRBD2|.
CASSQDRSGGSYNEQFF
TGCGCCAGCAGCCAAGATCGAAGCGGGGGGTCCTACAATGAGCAGTTCTTC
>TRBJ2-7|TRBV5-4|.|many
CASSIRAFPYEQYF
TGTGCCAGCAGCATCAGGGCTTTCCCCTACGAGCAGTACTTC
>TRBJ2-5|TRBV12-3/TRBV12-4|.|.
CASSPDIETQYF
TGTGCCAGCAGCCCGGATATAGAGACCCAGTACTTC
>TRBJ2-7|TRBV12-5|.|.
CASGLAPGSYEQYF
TGTGCTAGTGGTTTGGCACCGGGGTCCTACGAGCAGTACTTC
>TRBJ1-2|TRBV3-1|.|.
CASSQPTTGTRLNYGYTF
TGTGCCAGCAGCCAACCCACGACCGGGACACGACTTAACTATGGCTACACCTTC
>TRBJ2-5|TRBV4-1|TRBD2|.
CASSQLSGGKETQYF
TGCGCCAGCAGCCAGCTTAGCGGGGGCAAAGAGACCCAGTACTTC
>TRBJ2-1|TRBV9|TRBD2|few
CASSVDGGSSYNEQFF
TGTGCCAGCAGCGTAGACGGGGGGAGCTCCTACAATGAGCAGTTCTTC
>TRBJ2-3|TRBV4-1|.|few
CASSQGRGFTDTQYF
TGCGCCAGCAGCCAAGGAAGGGGATTCACAGATACGCAGTATTTT
>TRBJ2-1|TRBV7-3|TRBD2|few
CASSLRAGGGHNEQFF
TGTGCCAGCAGCTTACGGGCGGGAGGAGGCCACAATGAGCAGTTCTTC
>TRBJ2-3|TRBV30|TRBD2|few
CAWSVGAGVVTDTQYF
TGTGCCTGGAGTGTAGGAGCGGGAGTGGTGACAGATACGCAGTATTTT